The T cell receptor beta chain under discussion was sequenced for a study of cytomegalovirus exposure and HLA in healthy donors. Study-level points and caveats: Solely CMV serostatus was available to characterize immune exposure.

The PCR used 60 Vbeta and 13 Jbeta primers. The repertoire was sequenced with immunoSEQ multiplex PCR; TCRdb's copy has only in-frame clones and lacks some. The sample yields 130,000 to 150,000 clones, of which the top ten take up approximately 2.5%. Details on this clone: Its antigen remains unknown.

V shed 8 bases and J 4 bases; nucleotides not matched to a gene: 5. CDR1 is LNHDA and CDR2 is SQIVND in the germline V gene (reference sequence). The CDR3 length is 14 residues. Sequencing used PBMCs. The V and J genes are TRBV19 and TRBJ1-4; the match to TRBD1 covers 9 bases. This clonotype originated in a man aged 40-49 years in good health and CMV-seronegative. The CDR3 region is CASARTGDNEKLFF. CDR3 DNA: TGTGCCAGTGCCCGGACAGGGGATAATGAAAAACTGTTTTTT.